This section outlines one T cell receptor (beta chain) sequence together with its context. Its antigen is still unknown. The table came from immunoSEQ multiplex PCR; TCRdb's copy has only in-frame clones and leaves some out. The sample has some 25,000 clones, roughly 82% seen once. The record originates from a study of CD4 T cells in relation to SARS-CoV-2 and coronaviruses. V gave up 2 bases and J gave up 7 bases; unmatched junction bases: 4. The CDR3 extends over 13 amino acids. Germline loops: CDR1 GTSNPN, CDR2 SVGIG (reference sequence). Unexposed donor CD4+ T cells date from about 2011-2018, before the COVID-19 pandemic. CD4+ T cells were isolated from the cells after 10 days of culture.

The rearrangement links TRBV30 to TRBJ2-1, with 8 positions matching TRBD1. The sequenced material came from CD4+ T cells from PBMCs, cultured in vitro. This TCR derives from a human donor in good health. The CDR3 nucleotides read TGTGCCTGGAGTTGGGACAGGAGTAATGAGCAGTTCTTC. Protein product: CAWSWDRSNEQFF.